The 18 T cell receptor beta chains reported below all come from one sample, sequenced in a study of blood T cell repertoires in COVID-19 (dated by TCRdb to about 2020). Receptor amplification or capture employed the immunoSEQ multiplex PCR assay. TCRdb mirrors the immuneACCESS table, restricted to in-frame sequences. Some clones are absent from its copies; in checked studies, under half trace to an unresolved V gene, and the reason for the others is unknown. Here the sample has 200,000 to 300,000 clones; nearly 85% occur a single time. The ten largest clones capture more than 5.5% of the sample. Sequencing input: peripheral blood. Source of these receptors: a human donor in a cohort sampled during active COVID-19.

The V gene is TRBV24-1, the J gene TRBJ2-7; 7 bases align to TRBD2. CDR1 KGHDR and CDR2 SFDVKD come from the germline V gene. The CDR3 length is 15 residues. With V trimmed by 4 bases and J by 4 bases, 9 bases remained unmatched. The CDR3 nucleotides read TGTGCCACCAGTGACCCCCGGTCGGGAGGATACGAGCAGTACTTC. Translating it yields CATSDPRSGGYEQYF.

This clone was seen many times. The rearrangement links TRBV19 to TRBJ2-1; 10 nucleotides line up with TRBD1. Germline CDR1 is LNHDA and CDR2 is SQIVND (reference sequence). This CDR3 contains 16 residues. The junction had 5 bases not matched to a gene; V was cut back by 3 bases and J by 3 bases. This CDR3 reads CASSILGQGNYNEQFF. The CDR3, as DNA: TGTGCCAGTAGTATTCTGGGACAGGGGAACTACAATGAGCAGTTCTTC.

This chain joins TRBV5-5 and TRBJ2-2; the match to TRBD1 covers 8 bases. The CDR3 covers 16 residues. CDR1 is SGHKS and CDR2 is YYEKEE in the germline V gene (reference sequence). Trimming at V came to 4 bases and at J to 5 bases, leaving 10 bases not matched to a gene. The chain's CDR3 is CASSPGQVVRTGELFF. In DNA, the CDR3 is TGTGCCAGCAGCCCGGGACAGGTAGTTAGGACCGGGGAGCTGTTTTTT. The variable domain in full, completed from reference TRBV5-5 and TRBJ2-2, reads DAGVTQSPTHLIKTRGQQVTLRCSPISGHKSVSWYQQVLGQGPQFIFQYYEKEERGRGNFPDRFSARQFPNYSSELNVNALLLGDSALYLCASSPGQVVRTGELFFGEGSRLTVL.

This clone was detected a few times. V gene TRBV1 combines with J gene TRBJ2-7; the DNA was not compared with TRBD2, the D call given in the table. TRBV1 is recorded as a pseudogene. The CDR3 sequence is 20 residues long. CDR3 in DNA: TGCACCAGCACCCCAATAGCGTGGCCGATCGTGGGGGGTGATCCCTACGAGCAGTACTTC. It is translated as CTSTPIAWPIVGGDPYEQYF.

This clone was seen only once. The chain links TRBV7-2 to TRBJ1-6; D is unclear. V gave up 5 bases and J gave up 6 bases, with 8 bases separating them. This CDR3 comprises 13 residues. CDR1 SGHTA and CDR2 FQGNSA come from the germline V gene. The CDR3 here is CASSLLSNSPLHF. CDR3 sequence (DNA): TGTGCCAGCAGCCTCCTGTCTAATTCACCCCTCCACTTT.

The J gene is TRBJ1-6, the V gene TRBV7-9; 11 positions agree with TRBD1. The CDR3 extends over 16 amino acids. Trimming removed 5 bases from V and 10 bases from J; junction bases left unmatched: 10. Germline V gene lookup returns CDR1 SEHNR and CDR2 FQNEAQ (reference sequence). The CDR3 DNA sequence: TGTGCCAGCAGCGCGCGTACGGGACAGGGGGGATCACCCCTCCACTTT. Its protein product is CASSARTGQGGSPLHF.

The V gene is TRBV5-1, the J gene TRBJ2-1; TRBD1 aligns across 7 bases. The J segment lost 7 bases and the V segment lost 6 bases, leaving 7 bases of the junction unmatched. Germline V gives CDR1 SGHRS, CDR2 YFSETQ. The CDR3 covers 13 residues. The DNA of the CDR3 is TGCGCCAGCAAGTCGACAGGGAGAAATGAGCAGTTCTTC. Translated: CASKSTGRNEQFF.

The chain employs TRBV5-1 and TRBJ2-7; TRBD2 aligns across 10 bases. The CDR3 length is 15 residues. V lost 7 bases, J lost 4 bases, and 11 bases stayed unmatched. In germline, CDR1 is SGHRS, CDR2 YFSETQ. The DNA for the CDR3 is TGCGCCAGCCGAATTAGGGCTAGCGGGAGTTACGAGCAGTACTTC. It specifies CASRIRASGSYEQYF. The whole variable domain, filled in from reference TRBV5-1 and TRBJ2-7, reads KAGVTQTPRYLIKTRGQQVTLSCSPISGHRSVSWYQQTPGQGLQFLFEYFSETQRNKGNFPGRFSGRQFSNSRSEMNVSTLELGDSALYLCASRIRASGSYEQYFGPGTRLTVT.

The chain couples TRBV24-1 to TRBJ1-1; D gene ambiguous. Germline V gene lookup returns CDR1 KGHDR and CDR2 SFDVKD. V dropped 9 bases and J dropped 1 base, with 11 bases sitting between them. This CDR3 contains 13 residues. The CDR3 nucleotides are TGTGCCACCGAGGGTAGGACGAACACTGAAGCTTTCTTT. Residues: CATEGRTNTEAFF.

CDR3 region: CASSLGERAGSEQFF. DNA for the CDR3: TGTGCCAGCAGCTTGGGGGAGAGGGCTGGCTCAGAGCAGTTCTTC. The chain combines TRBV5-5 with TRBJ2-1, with D maybe TRBD2 (5 bases). Germline V gene sequence: CDR1 SGHKS, CDR2 YYEKEE (reference sequence). The CDR3 covers 15 residues. Trimming stripped 0 bases from V and 10 bases from J, with 17 bases between.

V is TRBV12-3 or TRBV12-4 and J is TRBJ2-7; 8 nucleotides match TRBD1. The length of the CDR3 is 13 residues. V trimming: 6 bases; J trimming: 3 bases; junction bases outside the gene matches: 4. CDR3 coding DNA: TGTGCCAGCAGCGGACAGGGATTCTACGAGCAGTACTTC. It translates to CASSGQGFYEQYF.

CDR3 DNA: TGTGCCACCAGCATCACCGGGACAGGGGTCTACAATGAGCAGTTCTTC. Translation: CATSITGTGVYNEQFF. The rearrangement uses TRBV15 and TRBJ2-1, with 10 bases aligning to TRBD1. The CDR3 runs 16 residues. The ends lost 4 bases at V and 3 bases at J; junction bases unmatched: 6. Germline values: CDR1 LNHNV, CDR2 YYDKDF (reference sequence).

The chain joins TRBV7-3 to TRBJ2-2; 9 bases agree with TRBD1. After removal of 1 base from V and 1 base from J, the junction contained 1 base not matched to a gene. CDR1 is SGHTA, CDR2 FQGTGA, per germline. This CDR3 comprises 16 residues. The chain's CDR3 is CASSLMTGGNTGELFF. CDR3 bases: TGTGCCAGCAGCTTAATGACAGGGGGGAACACCGGGGAGCTGTTTTTT.

This CDR3 reads CASTMRQENYGYTF. The CDR3 DNA is TGTGCCAGCACCATGAGACAGGAGAACTATGGCTACACCTTC. V is TRBV7-2 and J is TRBJ1-2; tentatively, D is TRBD1 (6 bases). Trimming pared 7 bases from V and 2 bases from J, leaving 14 bases between. Germline CDR1 and CDR2: SGHTA and FQGNSA. This CDR3 is built from 14 residues.

Of note for this clone: An end of the junction differs from the germline gene, which may be a read error. The rearrangement joins TRBV7-6 to TRBJ2-1; 7 nucleotides match TRBD1. CDR1 is SGHVS and CDR2 is FNYEAQ in the germline V gene. The CDR3 has 16 amino acids. The CDR3 DNA reads as TGTACCAGCAGCTTAGTAGGGGGCGGGCCAGTGAATGAGCAGTTCTTC. Translated, it gives CTSSLVGGGPVNEQFF.

The chain is built from TRBV7-2 and TRBJ1-3, with D unresolved. The CDR3 is 13 amino acids. CDR1 is SGHTA and CDR2 is FQGNSA in the germline V gene. V lost 6 bases and J 9 bases, leaving 15 bases between the germline ends. The CDR3 reads CASSRDRVGTIYF. DNA of the CDR3: TGTGCCAGCAGTCGGGATAGGGTGGGCACCATATATTTT.

The J gene is TRBJ1-5, the V gene TRBV6-2 or TRBV6-3, with 10 bases that match TRBD1. Germline V gene data show CDR1 as MNHEY and CDR2 as SVGEGT. The CDR3 runs to 16 residues. The V and J ends lost 4 bases and 2 bases, in that order; junction bases with no gene match: 5. In DNA, the CDR3 is TGTGCCAGCAGTTCAGGTGGGACAGGGGGCAATCAGCCCCAGCATTTT. It specifies CASSSGGTGGNQPQHF.

This chain uses TRBV7-3 with TRBJ2-1; 12 bases map to TRBD2. V gave up 5 bases and J gave up 3 bases; unmatched junction bases: 2. Looked up from germline, CDR1 is SGHTA and CDR2 is FQGTGA. The CDR3 contains 15 residues. In nucleotides, the CDR3 is TGTGCCAGCAGCCCTAGCGGGGGGGACTACAATGAGCAGTTCTTC. It specifies CASSPSGGDYNEQFF.